This TCR beta chain was found in a study of T cells in Graves' hyperthyroidism and ophthalmopathy. Study-level background: Staff took peripheral blood when the initial diagnosis was made, before any treatment began. Study conclusions and caveats: A model built on 13 V-J features separated ophthalmopathy from stable hyperthyroidism. Most thyroid clonotypes with frequency above 0.001 were detected in blood.

As to this clonotype: The antigen is undetermined.

Isolation of PBMCs was performed on 10 ml fresh peripheral blood. Using RNA transcripts as the source, TCR beta CDR3 regions were amplified. With the HTBI primer set, the TCR CDR3 went through a first round of RT-PCR. TCRdb reprocessed the multiplex PCR reads via MiXCR and lists one record per CDR3 protein. In the table there are about 350,000 distinct CDR3 sequences, around 13% of which are singletons. This CDR3 is built from 13 residues. J was trimmed by 6 bases and V by 6 bases; bases with no gene match: 4. The germline gives CDR1 ENHRY, CDR2 SYGVKD. Input material: blood. The gene calls are TRBV10-3 and TRBJ2-1, with 8 bases aligning to TRBD1. This TCR was sampled from a woman in her 30s with Graves' hyperthyroidism. In DNA form, the CDR3 reads TGTGCCATCAGCGCTGACAGGGGCAATGAGCAGTTCTTC. Residues: CAISADRGNEQFF.